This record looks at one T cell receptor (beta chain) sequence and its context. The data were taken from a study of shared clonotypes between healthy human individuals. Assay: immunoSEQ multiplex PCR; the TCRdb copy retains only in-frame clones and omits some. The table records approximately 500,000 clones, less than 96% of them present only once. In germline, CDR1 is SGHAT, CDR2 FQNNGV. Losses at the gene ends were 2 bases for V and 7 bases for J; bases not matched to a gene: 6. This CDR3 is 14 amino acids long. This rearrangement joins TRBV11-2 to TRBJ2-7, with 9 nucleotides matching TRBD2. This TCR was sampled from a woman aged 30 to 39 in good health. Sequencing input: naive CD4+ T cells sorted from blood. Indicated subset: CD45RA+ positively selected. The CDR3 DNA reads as TGTGCCAGCAGCTTATGGCTAGCGGGACGAGAGCAGTACTTC. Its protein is CASSLWLAGREQYF.